This T cell receptor beta chain was documented in a study of beta chain features in type 1 diabetes. Broader study findings: At VDJ recombination sites, type 1 diabetes patients had fewer insertions and more deleted nucleotides. Moderate but significant shortening of TCRB CDR3s was recorded in all four CD4+ subsets from Type 1 diabetes patients.

About this clone: Its antigen is unknown.

Trimming removed 5 bases from V and 1 base from J, with 17 bases in between. The CDR3 has 16 amino acids. Germline values: CDR1 SEHNR, CDR2 FQNEAQ (reference sequence). Every isolated RNA sample was fully reverse transcribed, so sequencing captured expressed TCRB transcripts. The table came from immunoSEQ multiplex PCR; TCRdb's copy has only in-frame clones and leaves some out. The sample includes fewer than 650,000 clones, roughly a sixth of them seen just once. The sample taken for sequencing was naive CD4+ T cells from blood. The chain uses TRBV7-9 and TRBJ2-5, with D perhaps matching TRBD2 (7 bases). This sequence originates from a man aged 18 to 35 in good health. CDR3 in DNA: TGTGCCAGCAGCCCCCAAGGGGGGGCGGGCCAAGAGACCCAGTACTTC. Residues: CASSPQGGAGQETQYF.